What follows is one TCR beta chain and its context. The data were obtained in a study of blood T cell repertoires in COVID-19. CDR1 SGHVS and CDR2 FQNEAQ come from the germline V gene. CDR3 size: 16 residues. Unmatched junction bases numbered 7, after V lost 5 bases and J lost 1 base. Authors' methods: Scientists estimated how many nucleated cells there were by amplifying reference gene primers. Assay used: immunoSEQ multiplex PCR; TCRdb lists only in-frame clones, some missing. V and J calls and clone size follow that table, whereas D and trimming were derived from the DNA. Of some 290,000 clones listed, about 88% are singletons.

The sequence derives from a woman aged 30 to 39 with COVID-19, enrolled during active disease. The chain carries TRBV7-8 and TRBJ2-2, with TRBD2 identical over 7 bases. Source material: peripheral blood. CDR3: CASSLSSGGNTGELFF. As DNA, the CDR3 is TGTGCCAGCAGCCTCTCTAGCGGAGGGAACACCGGGGAGCTGTTTTTT. Using reference TRBV7-8 and TRBJ2-2 for the parts outside the CDR3, the full variable domain is GAGVSQSPRYKVAKRGQDVALRCDPISGHVSLFWYQQALGQGPEFLTYFQNEAQLDKSGLPSDRFFAERPEGSVSTLKIQRTQQEDSAVYLCASSLSSGGNTGELFFGEGSRLTVL.